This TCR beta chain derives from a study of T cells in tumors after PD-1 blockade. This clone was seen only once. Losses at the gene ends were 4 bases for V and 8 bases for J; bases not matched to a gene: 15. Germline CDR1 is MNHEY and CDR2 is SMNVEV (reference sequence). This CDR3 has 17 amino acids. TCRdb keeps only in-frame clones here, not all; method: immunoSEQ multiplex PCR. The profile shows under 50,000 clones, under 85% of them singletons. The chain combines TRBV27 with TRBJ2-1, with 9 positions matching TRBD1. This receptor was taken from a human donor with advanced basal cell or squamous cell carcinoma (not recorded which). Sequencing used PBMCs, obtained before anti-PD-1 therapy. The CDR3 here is CASSCLDRGSQCDEQFF. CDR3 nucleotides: TGTGCCAGCAGTTGCTTGGACAGGGGTTCACAATGCGATGAGCAGTTCTTC.